These T cell receptor beta chains were read from a single sample in a study of OX40 agonist ivuxolimab in advanced cancers. TCRdb's table, derived via immunoSEQ multiplex PCR, lists solely in-frame clones and lacks some. Of approximately 45,000 clones in the sample, approximately 86% are singletons; the top ten hold approximately 52%. The sample was CD4+ or CD8+ T cells sorted from blood, taken in a trial of the OX40 agonist ivuxolimab. These receptors all stem from an adult with an advanced solid tumor such as melanoma, head and neck, liver or kidney cancer. Each CDR3 is given with its conserved first and last residue. D genes are given only for firm matches. A clone size is listed for some rows: how often the clone was seen (once, few, many), or a class if it is expanded.

>NA|TRBV7-3|NA|TRBJ2-1
CASSWSGTKGYNEQFF
TGTGCCAGCAGCTGGTCCGGGACCAAGGGCTACAATGAGCAGTTCTTC
>NA|TRBV10-3|TRBD2|TRBJ2-3
CAIKGLATDTQYF
TGTGCCATCAAGGGACTAGCTACAGATACGCAGTATTTT
>NA|TRBV6-1|NA|TRBJ2-7
CASSEIRDPAWGEQYF
TGTGCCAGCAGTGAGATCCGGGATCCAGCGTGGGGCGAGCAGTACTTC
>NA|TRBV19|NA|TRBJ1-1
CATLQFFSGTAFF
TGTGCCACACTACAATTCTTTTCGGGAACAGCTTTCTTT
>NA|TRBV5-1|NA|TRBJ2-7
CASSLGLPPYEQYF
TGCGCCAGCAGCTTGGGACTACCTCCCTACGAGCAGTACTTC
>NA|TRBV27|TRBD1|TRBJ1-5
CASRLQGSNQPQHF
TGTGCCAGCAGGCTACAGGGGAGCAATCAGCCCCAGCATTTT
>NA|TRBV19|TRBD1|TRBJ1-1
CACEDRGATEAFF
TGTGCCTGCGAGGACAGGGGGGCCACTGAAGCTTTCTTT
>NA|TRBV10-3|TRBD1|TRBJ2-3
CAISHPGQGTDTQYF
TGTGCCATCAGTCATCCGGGACAGGGCACAGATACGCAGTATTTT
>NA|TRBV7-2|NA|TRBJ2-1
CASSLWGGGNEQFF
TGTGCCAGCAGCTTATGGGGAGGGGGCAATGAGCAGTTCTTC
>NA|TRBV28|NA|TRBJ2-2
CASSSVPRELFF
TGTGCCAGCAGTTCTGTCCCCCGGGAGCTGTTTTTT
>NA|TRBV4-1|NA|TRBJ2-1
CAGSQVTGPYNEQFF
TGCGCCGGCAGCCAAGTTACGGGGCCTTACAATGAGCAGTTCTTC
>NA|TRBV5-1|NA|TRBJ1-2
CASSSETVFRGYGYTF
TGCGCCAGCAGCTCGGAGACAGTATTCCGGGGCTATGGCTACACCTTC
>NA|TRBV11-3|NA|TRBJ2-1
CASSSRDRSDNEQFF
TGTGCCAGCAGCTCCCGGGACCGCTCCGACAATGAGCAGTTCTTC
>NA|TRBV6-5|TRBD1|TRBJ2-1
CASSYVGQVFF
TGTGCCAGCAGTTACGTAGGACAGGTTTTCTTC
>NA|TRBV11-2|TRBD2|TRBJ2-5
CASSVGTSGAYQETQYF
TGTGCCAGCAGCGTCGGGACTAGCGGGGCGTACCAAGAGACCCAGTACTTC
>NA|TRBV18|NA|TRBJ1-1
CASSPGGPTEAFF
TGTGCCAGCTCACCGGGGGGGCCGACTGAAGCTTTCTTT
>NA|TRBV5-4|NA|TRBJ2-4
CASSHPGVGNIQYF
TGTGCCAGCAGCCACCCGGGTGTGGGGAACATTCAGTACTTC
>once|TRBV15|NA|TRBJ2-2
CATSSFDVIGELFF
TGTGCCACCAGCAGCTTTGATGTGATCGGGGAGCTGTTTTTT
>once|TRBV2|NA|TRBJ1-1
CASGADTGGTEAFF
TGTGCCAGCGGTGCAGACACGGGGGGGACTGAAGCTTTCTTT
>NA|TRBV4-2|NA|TRBJ2-1
CASSQERFRDKTGLILEQFF
TGTGCCAGCAGCCAAGAGAGGTTCCGGGACAAAACGGGCCTAATTCTTGAGCAGTTCTTC
>NA|TRBV6-4|NA|TRBJ1-1
CASSSQWDTEAFF
TGTGCCAGCAGTAGTCAATGGGACACTGAAGCTTTCTTT
>NA|TRBV4-3|TRBD2|TRBJ2-1
CASSQENPLAGDSSYNEQFF
TGCGCCAGCAGCCAAGAGAACCCCCTAGCGGGGGACAGCTCCTACAATGAGCAGTTCTTC
>NA|TRBV7-9|NA|TRBJ2-7
CASSLSTQNEQYF
TGTGCCAGCAGCTTGAGTACTCAAAACGAGCAGTACTTC
>NA|TRBV19|NA|TRBJ2-7
CASSMETPGLQGGEQYF
TGTGCCAGTAGTATGGAAACTCCCGGACTCCAAGGGGGCGAGCAGTACTTC
>once|TRBV7-3|NA|TRBJ2-5
CASSTGFGETQYF
TGTGCCAGCAGCACGGGGTTTGGAGAGACCCAGTACTTC
>NA|TRBV19|NA|TRBJ1-1
CASSRQGRAEAFF
TGTGCCAGTAGTCGCCAGGGGAGGGCTGAAGCTTTCTTT
>NA|TRBV5-5|TRBD1|TRBJ2-5
CASSTGGAWETQYF
TGTGCCAGCAGTACAGGGGGCGCCTGGGAGACCCAGTACTTC
>once|TRBV6-1|NA|TRBJ1-4
CASSSGADEKLFF
TGTGCCAGCAGTTCAGGGGCGGACGAAAAACTGTTTTTT
>NA|TRBV1|NA|TRBJ1-1
CTSSHCRRRGRGMNTEAFF
TGCACCAGCAGCCATTGTCGTCGGCGGGGCCGGGGAATGAACACTGAAGCTTTCTTT
>NA|TRBV7-9|NA|TRBJ2-7
CASSTDRISSYEQYF
TGTGCCAGCAGCACCGACAGAATTTCCTCCTACGAGCAGTACTTC
>NA|TRBV5-1|NA|TRBJ2-7
CASSFFGSAYEQYF
TGCGCCAGCAGCTTTTTTGGGAGCGCCTACGAGCAGTACTTC
>once|TRBV28|TRBD1|TRBJ2-7
CASSFYRGVDEQYF
TGTGCCAGCAGTTTCTACAGGGGTGTAGACGAGCAGTACTTC
>NA|TRBV6-1|NA|TRBJ1-2
CASRLGTEPNYGYTF
TGTGCCAGCAGGTTAGGGACTGAACCTAACTATGGCTACACCTTC
>NA|TRBV11-3|NA|TRBJ2-7
CASSFPQGNYGEQYF
TGTGCCAGCAGCTTCCCACAGGGCAATTATGGGGAGCAGTACTTC
>NA|TRBV5-1|NA|TRBJ2-5
CASSLLGHHQETQYF
TGCGCCAGCAGCTTGCTTGGACACCACCAAGAGACCCAGTACTTC
>few|TRBV19|NA|TRBJ1-1
CASHHGVAAFF
TGTGCCAGTCACCACGGGGTCGCCGCTTTCTTT
>NA|TRBV29-1|NA|TRBJ1-1
CSVQRSGGTEAFF
TGCAGCGTTCAACGGTCGGGGGGCACTGAAGCTTTCTTT
>NA|TRBV18|NA|TRBJ1-1
CASSAQQGEAFF
TGTGCCAGCTCAGCTCAGCAGGGTGAAGCTTTCTTT
>NA|TRBV29-1|TRBD2|TRBJ2-2
CSVEGGAGATGELFF
TGCAGCGTTGAAGGGGGAGCGGGGGCAACCGGGGAGCTGTTTTTT
>NA|TRBV4-1|NA|TRBJ2-2
CAIRKVAGTGELFF
TGCGCCATAAGAAAGGTGGCGGGAACCGGGGAGCTGTTTTTT
>once|TRBV11-2|TRBD1|TRBJ1-2
CASSRLPVGSGRDSGYTF
TGTGCCAGCAGCAGGCTCCCGGTTGGCTCCGGAAGGGACAGTGGCTACACCTTC
>once|TRBV7-6|NA|TRBJ2-7
CASSLVTGPTGEQYF
TGTGCCAGCAGCTTAGTAACAGGGCCCACGGGGGAGCAGTACTTC
>NA|TRBV4-3|TRBD2|TRBJ2-5
CASSQESLSSGGPQETQYF
TGCGCCAGCAGCCAAGAGAGCCTATCTAGCGGGGGGCCTCAAGAGACCCAGTACTTC
>NA|TRBV9|TRBD2|TRBJ2-1
CASSPTGTRYNEQFF
TGTGCCAGCAGCCCCACCGGGACTAGATACAATGAGCAGTTCTTC
>NA|TRBV6-6|NA|TRBJ2-7
CASSYREDPYEQYF
TGTGCCAGCAGTTACCGTGAGGACCCCTACGAGCAGTACTTC
>NA|TRBV27|NA|TRBJ1-5
CASSFLVNQPQHF
TGTGCCAGCAGTTTTCTGGTCAATCAGCCCCAGCATTTT